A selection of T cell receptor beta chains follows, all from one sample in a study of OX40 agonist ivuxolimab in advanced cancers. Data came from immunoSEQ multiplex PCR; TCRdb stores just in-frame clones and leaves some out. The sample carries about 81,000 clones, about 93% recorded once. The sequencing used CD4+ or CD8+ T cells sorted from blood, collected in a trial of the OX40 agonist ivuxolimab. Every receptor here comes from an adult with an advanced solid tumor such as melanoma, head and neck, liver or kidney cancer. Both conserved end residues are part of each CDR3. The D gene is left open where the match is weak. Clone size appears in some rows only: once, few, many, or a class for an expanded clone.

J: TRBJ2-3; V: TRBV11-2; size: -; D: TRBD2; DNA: TGTGCCAGCAGTCGACAGGCGGGAGGGTACACAGATACGCAGTATTTT; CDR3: CASSRQAGGYTDTQYF
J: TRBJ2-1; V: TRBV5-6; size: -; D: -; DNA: TGTGCCAGCAGCTTAACAGCGAGCTCCTACAATGAGCAGTTCTTC; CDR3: CASSLTASSYNEQFF
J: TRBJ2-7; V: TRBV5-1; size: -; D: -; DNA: TGCGCCAGCAGCTTGGCGGGAACAGGGCTGGGCCCCCAGCACTACGAGCAGTACTTC; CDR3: CASSLAGTGLGPQHYEQYF
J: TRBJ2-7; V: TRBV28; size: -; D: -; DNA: TGTGCCAGCAGTTTGAGGGGACGCGAGCAGTACTTC; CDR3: CASSLRGREQYF
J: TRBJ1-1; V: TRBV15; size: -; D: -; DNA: TGTGCCACCCGGGGGCACGGTGGCACTGAAGCTTTCTTT; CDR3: CATRGHGGTEAFF
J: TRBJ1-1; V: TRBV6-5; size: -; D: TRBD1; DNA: TGTGCCAGCAGTTATACAGGGGGCAAGGGCACTGAAGCTTTCTTT; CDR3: CASSYTGGKGTEAFF
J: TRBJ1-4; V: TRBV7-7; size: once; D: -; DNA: TGTGCCAGCAGCTTAGCTAGGGAAGGTGAAAAACTGTTTTTT; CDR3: CASSLAREGEKLFF
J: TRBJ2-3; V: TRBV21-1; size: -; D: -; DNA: TGTGCCAGCAGCAAAGGAACTAGCGGGCAACATACAGATACGCAGTATTTT; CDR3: CASSKGTSGQHTDTQYF
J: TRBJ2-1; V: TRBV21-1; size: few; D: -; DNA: TGTGCCAGCAGCAAATATCAGCGGGAGTGGAATGAGCAGTTCTTC; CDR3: CASSKYQREWNEQFF
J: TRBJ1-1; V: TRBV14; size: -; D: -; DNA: TGTGCCAGCAGCCAAGAGTTTAGGAACACTGAAGCTTTCTTT; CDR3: CASSQEFRNTEAFF
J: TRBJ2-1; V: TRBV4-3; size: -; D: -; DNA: TGCGCCAGCAGCCAAGATCAGGGGGGTACCTCCTACAATGAGCAGTTCTTC; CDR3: CASSQDQGGTSYNEQFF
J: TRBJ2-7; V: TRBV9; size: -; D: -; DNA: TGTGCCAGCAGCGATACAACCTACGAGCAGTACTTC; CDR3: CASSDTTYEQYF
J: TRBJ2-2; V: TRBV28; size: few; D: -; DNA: TGTGCCACGGAGAGGGTTCACACCGGGGAGCTGTTTTTT; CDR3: CATERVHTGELFF
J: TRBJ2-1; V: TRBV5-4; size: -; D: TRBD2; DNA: TGTGCCATCGGGACTAGCGGTTACAATGAGCAGTTCTTC; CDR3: CAIGTSGYNEQFF
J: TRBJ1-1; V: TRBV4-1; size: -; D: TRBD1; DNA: TGCGCCAGCAGCCAAGAAGACAGGGACACTGAAGCTTTCTTT; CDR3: CASSQEDRDTEAFF
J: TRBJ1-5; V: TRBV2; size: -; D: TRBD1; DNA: TGTGCCAGCAGTGTTGGGACAGGGTCTCAGCCCCAGCATTTT; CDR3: CASSVGTGSQPQHF
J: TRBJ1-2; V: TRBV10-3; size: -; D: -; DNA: TGTGCCAGCAGTTTTACAGGGAACTATGGCTACACCTTC; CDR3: CASSFTGNYGYTF
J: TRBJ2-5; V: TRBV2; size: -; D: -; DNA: TGTGCCAGCAGGGCCCCTGGGGAGACCCAGTACTTC; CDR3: CASRAPGETQYF
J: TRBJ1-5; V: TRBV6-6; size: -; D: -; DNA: TGTGCCAGCAGTTACCCGGAAAGACGGAATCAGCCCCAGCATTTT; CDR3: CASSYPERRNQPQHF
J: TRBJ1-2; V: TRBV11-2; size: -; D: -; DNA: TGTGCCAGCAGCTTAGGTGTCCCCTATGGCTACACCTTC; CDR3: CASSLGVPYGYTF
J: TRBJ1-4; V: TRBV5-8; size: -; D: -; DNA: TGTGCCAGCAGCTTGAGATTGGGGGGTTTACTGTTTTTT; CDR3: CASSLRLGGLLFF
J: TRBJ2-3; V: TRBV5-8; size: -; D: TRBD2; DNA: TGTGCCAGCAGCTTAAGCGGGAGGGCCCCAGATACGCAGTATTTT; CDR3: CASSLSGRAPDTQYF
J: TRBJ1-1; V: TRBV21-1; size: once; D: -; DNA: TGTGCCAGCAGCTTCCGACAGGGGGTGAGAGTGAACACTGAAGCTTTCTTT; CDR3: CASSFRQGVRVNTEAFF
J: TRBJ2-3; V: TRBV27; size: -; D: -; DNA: TGTGCCAGCAGACCCTCGGTGGCGCAGACTAGCACAGATACGCAGTATTTT; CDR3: CASRPSVAQTSTDTQYF
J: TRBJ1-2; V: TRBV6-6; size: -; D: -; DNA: TGTGCCAGCAGTCCCCTGGGGCGCCTCTATGGCTACACCTTC; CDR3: CASSPLGRLYGYTF
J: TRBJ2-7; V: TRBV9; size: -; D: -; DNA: TGTGCCAGCAGCGTTATAGGCAGCTCCTACGAGCAGTACTTC; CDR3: CASSVIGSSYEQYF
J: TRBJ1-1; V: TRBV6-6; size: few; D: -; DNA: TGTGCCAGCAGTTACGGTCGTACTGAAGCTTTCTTT; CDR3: CASSYGRTEAFF
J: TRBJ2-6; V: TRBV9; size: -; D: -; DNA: TGTGCCAGCAACCCAGGCTCTGGGGCCAACGTCCTGACTTTC; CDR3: CASNPGSGANVLTF
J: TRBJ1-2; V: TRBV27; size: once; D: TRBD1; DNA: TGTGCCAGCAGTTTATCCAGGGGGAACGGCTACACCTTC; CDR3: CASSLSRGNGYTF
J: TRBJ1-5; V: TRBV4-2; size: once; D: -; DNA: TGTGCCAGCAGCCAAGAGGGCGGCAATCAGCCCCAGCATTTT; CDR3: CASSQEGGNQPQHF
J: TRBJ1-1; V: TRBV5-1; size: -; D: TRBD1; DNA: TGCGCCAGCAGCCAAGGACAGGAGGTGGATGCGGACACTGAAGCTTTCTTT; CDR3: CASSQGQEVDADTEAFF
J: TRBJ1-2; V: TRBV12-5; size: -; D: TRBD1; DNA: TGTGCTAGTGGCCCAAATTTAGACAGGGGATCTGGCTACACCTTC; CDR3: CASGPNLDRGSGYTF
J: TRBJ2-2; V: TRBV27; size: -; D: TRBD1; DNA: TGTGCCAGCAGTTCAGTGCAGGGGGTGGACACCGGGGAGCTGTTTTTT; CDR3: CASSSVQGVDTGELFF
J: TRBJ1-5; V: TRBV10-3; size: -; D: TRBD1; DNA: TGTGCCATCTGGACAGGGGGTAGCAATCAGCCCCAGCATTTT; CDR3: CAIWTGGSNQPQHF
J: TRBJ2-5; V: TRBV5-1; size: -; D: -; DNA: TGCGCCAGCAGCCTAATTGTTCGGGAGTCAGGAAGGGAGACCCAGTACTTC; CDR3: CASSLIVRESGRETQYF
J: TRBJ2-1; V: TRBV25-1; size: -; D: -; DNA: TGTGCCAGCATGCGGGGAGGTTCCTACAATGAGCAGTTCTTC; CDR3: CASMRGGSYNEQFF
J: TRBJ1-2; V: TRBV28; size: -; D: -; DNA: TGTGCCAGCAGTTTTAGGCAGGGGCCATCCTATGGCTACACCTTC; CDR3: CASSFRQGPSYGYTF
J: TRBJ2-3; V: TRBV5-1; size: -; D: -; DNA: TGCGCCAGCAGCTCCGGGCTGACAGTCTCCACAGATACGCAGTATTTT; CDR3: CASSSGLTVSTDTQYF
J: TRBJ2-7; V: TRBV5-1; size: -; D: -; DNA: TGCGCCAGCAGCTTGGTGGAGGACGAGCAGTACTTC; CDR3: CASSLVEDEQYF
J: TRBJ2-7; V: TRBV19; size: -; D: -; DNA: TGTGCCAGTAGTATCCGCAACCCCCCGGCCTACGAGCAGTACTTC; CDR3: CASSIRNPPAYEQYF